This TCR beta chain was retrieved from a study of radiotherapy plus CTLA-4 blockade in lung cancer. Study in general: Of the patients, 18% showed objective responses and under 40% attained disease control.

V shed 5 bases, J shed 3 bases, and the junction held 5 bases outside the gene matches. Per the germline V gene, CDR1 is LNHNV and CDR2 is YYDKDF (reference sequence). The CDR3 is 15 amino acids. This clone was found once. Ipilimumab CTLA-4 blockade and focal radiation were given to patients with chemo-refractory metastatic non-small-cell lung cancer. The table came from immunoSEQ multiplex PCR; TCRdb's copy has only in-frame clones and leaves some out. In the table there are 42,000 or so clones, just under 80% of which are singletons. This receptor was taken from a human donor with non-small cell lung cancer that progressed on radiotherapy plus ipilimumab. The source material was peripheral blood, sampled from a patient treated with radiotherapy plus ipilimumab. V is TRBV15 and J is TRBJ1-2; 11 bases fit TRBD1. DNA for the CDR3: TGTGCCACCAGCGGGTGGACAGGGGGCGACTATGGCTACACCTTC. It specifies CATSGWTGGDYGYTF.